Each of the 27 T cell receptor beta chains below was sequenced from the same sample in a study of blood T cells in healthy people across ages (dated by TCRdb to about 2015). The method was 5' RACE. Sequencing instrument: Illumina HiSeq 2500. The second PCR ran for about 6 to 12 cycles and used a J-beta primer mix along with a sample-barcoded 5' primer. In-frame beta chains were kept once TCRdb had trimmed the public reads at Q25 with fastp and called clones with MiXCR. Rows are combined by CDR3 protein, so each entry shows the most common genes and DNA. Counted in this sample were about 1.1 million distinct CDR3 sequences; 35% to 40% of them appeared once. Roughly 13% of the sample is held by the ten biggest clonotypes. Sequencing was carried out using blood. The receptors derive from a man aged 18 to 30 in good health.

The chain combines TRBV7-2 with TRBJ2-1; D not certain. In germline, CDR1 is SGHTA, CDR2 FQGNSA. Deletions cut 7 bases from V and 8 bases from J, with 21 bases between. The CDR3 is 15 amino acids. The CDR3 region is CASTPGIAGVDEQFF. CDR3 coding DNA: TGTGCCAGCACCCCTGGTATTGCAGGCGTGGATGAGCAGTTCTTC.

Only a few counts were recorded for this clonotype. The rearrangement uses TRBV7-9 and TRBJ1-1; D is uncertain. Germline CDR1 and CDR2: SEHNR and FQNEAQ (reference sequence). CDR3 length equals 12 residues. V dropped 5 bases and J dropped 4 bases, with 8 bases sitting between them. The CDR3: CASSLRTTEAFF. CDR3 DNA: TGTGCCAGCAGCCTAAGGACCACTGAAGCTTTCTTT.

The rearrangement joins TRBV4-3 to TRBJ2-1, with D unresolved. The CDR3 is made up of 16 amino acids. Looked up from germline, CDR1 is LGHNA and CDR2 is YSLEER. V shed 0 bases and J shed 3 bases, with 12 bases lying between them. The CDR3 DNA reads TGCGCCAGCAGCCAAGATTCAAGGGTGGACTACAATGAGCAGTTCTTC. The encoded protein is CASSQDSRVDYNEQFF.

This clonotype turned up a few times. The rearrangement uses TRBV29-1 and TRBJ1-2, with D possibly matching TRBD1 (6 bases). Germline V gene sequence: CDR1 SQVTM, CDR2 ANQGSEA. Deletions cut 3 bases from V and 6 bases from J, with 17 bases between. The CDR3 covers 14 residues. The CDR3 DNA sequence: TGCAGCGTTGATGGATCAGGGGAACAGGATGGCTACACCTTC. Its protein product is CSVDGSGEQDGYTF.

DNA for the CDR3: TGCAGTGCTCGGCGCGTGGACCCTTGGGGAGGCTACACCTTC. Protein product: CSARRVDPWGGYTF. The J gene is TRBJ1-2, the V gene TRBV20-1; no definite D call. The V and J ends lost 5 bases and 8 bases respectively, with 21 bases between them. CDR1 and CDR2 from the germline V gene are DFQATT and SNEGSKA (reference sequence). The CDR3 contains 14 residues.

This clonotype was counted a few times. This CDR3 is CASGQILGQELHNYGYTF. CDR3 nucleotide sequence: TGTGCTAGTGGTCAGATCCTGGGACAGGAACTACATAACTATGGCTACACCTTC. The chain recombines TRBV12-5 with TRBJ1-2; 8 bases agree with TRBD1. The CDR3 has 18 residues. The ends lost 5 bases at V and 1 base at J; junction bases unmatched: 15. Germline V gene data show CDR1 as LGHNT and CDR2 as FRNRAP.

The table lists this clonotype with many counts. The chain recombines TRBV12-3 or TRBV12-4 with TRBJ2-3; D not resolved. The CDR3 loop spans 12 amino acids. Trimming left V 6 bases short and J 4 bases short, with 8 bases between. This CDR3 reads CASSLRADTQYF. CDR3 DNA: TGTGCCAGCAGCTTACGGGCAGATACGCAGTATTTT.

The rearrangement links TRBV5-8 to TRBJ2-7; a possible D gene is TRBD2 (5 bases). The CDR3 totals 13 residues. Trimming left V 1 base short and J 4 bases short, with 9 bases between. The germline V gene has CDR1 SGHTS and CDR2 YDEGEE. The CDR3 reads CASSLRSGYEQYF. CDR3 in DNA: TGTGCCAGCAGCTTGCGATCGGGGTACGAGCAGTACTTC. The full variable domain, rest sourced from reference TRBV5-8 and TRBJ2-7, is EAGVTQSPTHLIKTRGQQATLRCSPISGHTSVYWYQQALGLGLQFLLWYDEGEERNRGNFPPRFSGRQFPNYSSELNVNALELEDSALYLCASSLRSGYEQYFGPGTRLTVT.

In its sample, this clonotype was seen a few times. The chain uses TRBV5-1 and TRBJ1-2; D ambiguous. V lost 2 bases to trimming and J lost 6 bases, with 11 bases between them. The germline V gene encodes CDR1 SGHRS and CDR2 YFSETQ. The CDR3 totals 13 residues. The CDR3 DNA sequence: TGCGCCAGCAGCTTACCGGACTGGAATGGCTACACCTTC. Its protein is CASSLPDWNGYTF.

The chain uses TRBV12-3 or TRBV12-4 and TRBJ2-3; TRBD2 matches at 12 bases. This CDR3 spans 18 amino acids. V dropped 5 bases and J dropped 0; count of bases not matched to a gene: 9. This chain's CDR3 is CASSPSGGAGRSTDTQYF. The CDR3 DNA sequence: TGTGCCAGCAGTCCTAGCGGGGGGGCCGGTAGGAGCACAGATACGCAGTATTTT.

The J gene is TRBJ2-1, the V gene TRBV6-5, with 7 bases fitting TRBD2. This CDR3 region has 16 residues. CDR1 and CDR2 (germline): MNHEY, SVGAGI. J was trimmed by 9 bases and V by 2 bases; bases with no gene match: 13. The CDR3, as DNA: TGTGCCAGCAGTTACGGGACTGGCGGGGGAAGGGGTGAGCAGTTCTTC. Encoded protein: CASSYGTGGGRGEQFF.

This clonotype was observed a handful of times. This sequence joins TRBV27 and TRBJ2-1; no clear D gene. Trimming shortened V by 0 bases and J by 6 bases, and 9 bases separated the two germline ends. The CDR3 is made up of 14 amino acids. Germline CDR1 is MNHEY and CDR2 is SMNVEV (reference sequence). CDR3 DNA sequence: TGTGCCAGCAGTTTATCCCCAGAGTTCAATGAGCAGTTCTTC. Residues: CASSLSPEFNEQFF.

This chain connects TRBV2 to TRBJ1-1, with a weak D call TRBD1 (5 bases). V was trimmed by 3 bases and J by 10 bases, leaving 18 bases between them. The CDR3 is 14 amino acids. Looked up from germline, CDR1 is SNHLY and CDR2 is FYNNEI. CDR3 DNA sequence: TGTGCCAGCAGTGATGATCTGAGGGGCCAGGCAGCTTTCTTT. Amino acids: CASSDDLRGQAAFF.

The J gene is TRBJ2-1, the V gene TRBV9; possible D gene TRBD2, 5 bases. The CDR3 totals 16 residues. The germline V gene encodes CDR1 SGDLS and CDR2 YYNGEE. Trimming cost V 4 bases and J 4 bases, with 18 bases left between them. CDR3 loop: CASSQGGVAGYNEQFF. As DNA, the CDR3 is TGTGCCAGCAGCCAAGGTGGGGTGGCGGGTTACAATGAGCAGTTCTTC.

This clonotype has just one count. This rearrangement joins TRBV20-1 to TRBJ2-1; TRBD2 aligns across 13 bases. The length of the CDR3 is 17 residues. The germline V gene encodes CDR1 DFQATT and CDR2 SNEGSKA (reference sequence). V dropped 5 bases and J dropped 8; count of bases not matched to a gene: 15. The CDR3 spells CSAPTSGGAAAKDEQFF. CDR3 sequence (DNA): TGCAGTGCTCCTACTAGCGGGGGGGCAGCCGCTAAGGATGAGCAGTTCTTC.

V and J are TRBV24-1 and TRBJ2-7; TRBD1 aligns across 7 bases. V shed 2 bases and J 7 bases; nucleotides not matched to a gene: 19. Germline CDR1 reads KGHDR; CDR2 reads SFDVKD. The CDR3 totals 18 residues. CDR3 nucleotides: TGTGCCACCAGTGATTCCTGGACAGGCCCTACCTCCTACAATGAGCAGTACTTC. The encoded protein is CATSDSWTGPTSYNEQYF.

The rearrangement joins TRBV7-8 to TRBJ2-7, with D unclear. Germline V gene data show CDR1 as SGHVS and CDR2 as FQNEAQ. The CDR3 consists of 14 residues. V lost 1 base, J lost 3 bases, and 10 bases lay in between. The CDR3 DNA follows: TGTGCCAGCAGCTTAGAGGGCAGGAACTACGAGCAGTACTTC. Its protein is CASSLEGRNYEQYF.

This clonotype was recorded a few times. The chain links TRBV7-3 to TRBJ2-1; no reliable D call. V lost 5 bases and J 7 bases, leaving 18 bases between the germline ends. The CDR3 is made up of 15 amino acids. Germline V lookup: CDR1 SGHTA, CDR2 FQGTGA. In nucleotides, the CDR3 is TGTGCCAGCAGCCTAAATGGCCCCGTGGTGAATGAGCAGTTCTTC. Amino acids: CASSLNGPVVNEQFF.

This clonotype was picked up a small number of times. This rearrangement joins TRBV9 to TRBJ2-2; 9 bases are shared with TRBD1. V was pared by 4 bases and J by 3 bases, with 4 bases of the junction left unmatched. Germline V lookup: CDR1 SGDLS, CDR2 YYNGEE. The CDR3 spans 15 residues. The CDR3 DNA sequence: TGTGCCAGCAGCAGAGACAGGGGGTACACCGGGGAGCTGTTTTTT. Translating it yields CASSRDRGYTGELFF.

This chain links TRBV9 with TRBJ2-3; 10 nucleotides align to TRBD2. J gave up 14 bases and V 0 bases, and 15 bases lay outside the gene matches. This CDR3 is built from 16 residues. Germline V lookup: CDR1 SGDLS, CDR2 YYNGEE. The CDR3 region is CASSVASSSGGKRRYF. The CDR3 coding sequence is TGTGCCAGCAGCGTAGCTTCTTCTAGCGGGGGAAAACGTCGGTATTTT.

The chain employs TRBV4-3 and TRBJ1-4; the D is unclear. V lost 0 bases to trimming and J lost 7 bases, with 15 bases between them. Germline CDR1 and CDR2: LGHNA and YSLEER. CDR3 length: 16 residues. CDR3 sequence: CASSQDRATAGEKLFF. The DNA for the CDR3 is TGCGCCAGCAGCCAAGATCGGGCCACGGCGGGTGAAAAACTGTTTTTT.

The genes are TRBV20-1 and TRBJ2-6, with a weak D call TRBD2 (5 bases). Germline CDR1 reads DFQATT; CDR2 reads SNEGSKA (reference sequence). The CDR3 is made up of 15 amino acids. Trimming removed 4 bases from V and 1 base from J, with 11 bases in between. CDR3: CSATFRGSGANVLTF. The CDR3 coding sequence is TGCAGTGCTACCTTTCGGGGTTCTGGGGCCAACGTCCTGACTTTC.

V usage is TRBV7-6 and J usage is TRBJ2-2, with TRBD1 matching over 9 bases. The length of the CDR3 is 14 residues. CDR1 and CDR2 (germline): SGHVS, FNYEAQ. Trimming cost V 1 base and J 6 bases; bases outside gene matches: 0. CDR3 loop: CASSLGQGAGELFF. The CDR3 DNA sequence: TGTGCCAGCAGCTTAGGACAGGGGGCCGGGGAGCTGTTTTTT. Using reference TRBV7-6 and TRBJ2-2 for the parts outside the CDR3, the full variable domain is GAGVSQSPRYKVTKRGQDVALRCDPISGHVSLYWYRQALGQGPEFLTYFNYEAQQDKSGLPNDRFSAERPEGSISTLTIQRTEQRDSAMYRCASSLGQGAGELFFGEGSRLTVL.

The table lists this clonotype with a few counts. The rearrangement links TRBV24-1 to TRBJ1-2; D remains unclear. CDR1 KGHDR and CDR2 SFDVKD come from the germline V gene. The CDR3 runs 11 residues. With 9 bases removed from V and 3 bases from J, the gap between germline ends came to 7 bases. As DNA, the CDR3 is TGTGCCACCCGCGCTGACTATGGCTACACCTTC. Its protein is CATRADYGYTF.

The chain recombines TRBV21-1 with TRBJ2-2; the DNA was not compared with TRBD1, the D call given in the table. TRBV21-1 is a pseudogene locus. The CDR3 loop spans 18 amino acids. The CDR3 DNA sequence: TGTGCCAGCAGCACAACCCAGGGACAGGGTCCGAACACCGGGGAGCTGTTTTTT. Protein sequence: CASSTTQGQGPNTGELFF.

The genes are TRBV18 and TRBJ2-5; a weak D match, TRBD2 (5 bases). The CDR3 spans 14 residues. From germline, CDR1 is KGHSH and CDR2 LQKENI. V lost 3 bases and J lost 11, with 19 bases in between. The CDR3 DNA is TGTGCCAGCTCACCCACGACCGGAGCGGATGAGCAGTACTTC. This sequence encodes CASSPTTGADEQYF.

This clonotype has ten or more counts. The rearrangement links TRBV12-3 or TRBV12-4 to TRBJ2-3, with D possibly called TRBD1 or TRBD2 (5 bases each). The V gene lost 5 bases and the J gene lost 5 bases, with 17 bases spanning the gap. The CDR3 has 15 amino acids. The CDR3 nucleotides read TGTGCCAGCAGTCCTGGGACCTTGTCGAGAGATACGCAGTATTTT. This sequence encodes CASSPGTLSRDTQYF.